This section outlines one TCR beta chain sequence together with its context. Its antigen is not yet known. It has no much larger one-base neighbor in the sample; base qualities were not kept. This sample is drawn from a study of robustness of blood B and T cell sequencing (dated by TCRdb to the late 2010s). Some background on the complete study: The goal of the study was to find out how much peripheral blood is required to reliably describe the TCRbeta and IgG repertoires of an individual. In each of the roughly nine independently drawn blood samples, TCRbeta and IgG repertoires were quantified. For technical replicates, two replicate TCRbeta cDNA libraries were prepared from one shared RNA pool that came from a single 10 ml draw. Results the study describes overall, beyond this receptor: No improvement in the overlap of rare TCRbeta clonotypes was observed when tubes were pooled, implying that much larger blood volumes would be needed for rare TCRbeta clonotypes to be captured. Immediate fractionation was required for EDTA tubes, so the use of EDTA tubes in multi-site collections was limited. TCRbeta rarefaction curves did not fully plateau, suggesting under-sequencing or many low-abundance clonotypes. Of the top 10,000 TCRbeta clonotypes in one technical replicate library, roughly 95% were also found in the other technical replicate library. Combining 3 or 4 tubes (about 26-45 ml blood) brought coverage of the top 10,000 TCRbeta clonotypes close to saturation. Evidence of cross-contamination, likely resulting from batch processing, was observed in one pair of TCRbeta libraries, and the UMI-sequence pairs shared between the two libraries were removed. The 1,000 most abundant TCRbeta clonotypes from the pooled draws were found in every single 10 ml sample.

mRNA, which captures expressed receptors, was used instead of genomic DNA for quantification of TCRbeta repertoires. Leukocytes from the buffy coat were collected into Trizol, and RNA was extracted using the Direct-zol RNA MiniPrep Plus kit with no cell sorting. To separate plasma, buffy coat and red blood cells, EDTA blood tubes were immediately centrifuged at 4 degrees C. Library preparation employed PCR. The instrument given in TCRdb is Illumina MiSeq. SMARTScribe reverse transcriptase and a 5' template-switch oligo, by which a universal priming site was added, were used for cDNA synthesis. The template-switch oligo carried a 12-nucleotide random unique molecular identifier (UMI) that tagged each cDNA molecule. During reverse transcription, TCRbeta transcripts were targeted using chain-specific reverse primers. Uracil DNA glycosylase treatment was used to remove residual template-switch adapters, and a Qiagen MinElute kit was used to purify the cDNA. For the first PCR, around 25 cycles were run with KAPA HiFi HotStart ReadyMix and step-out primers, split across four 50 ul reactions. Before further amplification, first-round PCR products were gel-purified. Illumina Nextera adapters were attached in a second PCR of approximately 8 cycles, and the libraries were then purified and pooled. A 50-nucleotide 5' read captured the UMI barcode for each TCRbeta molecule. The authors' pipeline ran thus. Using the MIGEC toolkit, reads were grouped by UMI into consensus reads. Forward and reverse consensus reads were merged with PEAR to produce final reads. A custom decontamination script removed identical UMI-sequence pairs shared across libraries, treating them as cross-sample contamination. MIGMAP, a wrapper around IgBLAST, was used for V(D)J assignment and CDR3 extraction. TCR clonotypes were defined by identical V gene, J gene and CDR3 amino acid sequence; CDR1 and CDR2 were not sequenced. TCRdb trimmed public reads at Q25 via fastp, called clones via MiXCR and kept in-frame beta chains. Rows are unified per CDR3 protein, each entry keeping the most common DNA and genes. What appears here as the V and J calls and clone size reflects TCRdb's work, not the paper's. Within this sample are 1,100 or so distinct CDR3 sequences, with 66% of them counted one time only. Approximately 36% of the sample is in the top ten clones.

This TCR was sampled from a human donor in good health. The sequencing input was peripheral blood.

The CDR3 amino acid sequence is: CAWSSPGTGETQYF. The DNA sequence is TGTGCCTGGAGTAGCCCAGGTACTGGGGAGACCCAGTACTTC. The chain employs TRBV30 and TRBJ2-5; no D gene call is confident. According to the germline V gene (reference sequence), CDR1 reads GTSNPN and CDR2 reads SVGIG. V is pared back by 2 bases and J by 5 bases, with 15 bases lying between the germline termini. The CDR3 sequence holds 14 residues, the cysteine and phenylalanine included. Only CDR3 DNA is held: 42 bases, read in frame from base 1.